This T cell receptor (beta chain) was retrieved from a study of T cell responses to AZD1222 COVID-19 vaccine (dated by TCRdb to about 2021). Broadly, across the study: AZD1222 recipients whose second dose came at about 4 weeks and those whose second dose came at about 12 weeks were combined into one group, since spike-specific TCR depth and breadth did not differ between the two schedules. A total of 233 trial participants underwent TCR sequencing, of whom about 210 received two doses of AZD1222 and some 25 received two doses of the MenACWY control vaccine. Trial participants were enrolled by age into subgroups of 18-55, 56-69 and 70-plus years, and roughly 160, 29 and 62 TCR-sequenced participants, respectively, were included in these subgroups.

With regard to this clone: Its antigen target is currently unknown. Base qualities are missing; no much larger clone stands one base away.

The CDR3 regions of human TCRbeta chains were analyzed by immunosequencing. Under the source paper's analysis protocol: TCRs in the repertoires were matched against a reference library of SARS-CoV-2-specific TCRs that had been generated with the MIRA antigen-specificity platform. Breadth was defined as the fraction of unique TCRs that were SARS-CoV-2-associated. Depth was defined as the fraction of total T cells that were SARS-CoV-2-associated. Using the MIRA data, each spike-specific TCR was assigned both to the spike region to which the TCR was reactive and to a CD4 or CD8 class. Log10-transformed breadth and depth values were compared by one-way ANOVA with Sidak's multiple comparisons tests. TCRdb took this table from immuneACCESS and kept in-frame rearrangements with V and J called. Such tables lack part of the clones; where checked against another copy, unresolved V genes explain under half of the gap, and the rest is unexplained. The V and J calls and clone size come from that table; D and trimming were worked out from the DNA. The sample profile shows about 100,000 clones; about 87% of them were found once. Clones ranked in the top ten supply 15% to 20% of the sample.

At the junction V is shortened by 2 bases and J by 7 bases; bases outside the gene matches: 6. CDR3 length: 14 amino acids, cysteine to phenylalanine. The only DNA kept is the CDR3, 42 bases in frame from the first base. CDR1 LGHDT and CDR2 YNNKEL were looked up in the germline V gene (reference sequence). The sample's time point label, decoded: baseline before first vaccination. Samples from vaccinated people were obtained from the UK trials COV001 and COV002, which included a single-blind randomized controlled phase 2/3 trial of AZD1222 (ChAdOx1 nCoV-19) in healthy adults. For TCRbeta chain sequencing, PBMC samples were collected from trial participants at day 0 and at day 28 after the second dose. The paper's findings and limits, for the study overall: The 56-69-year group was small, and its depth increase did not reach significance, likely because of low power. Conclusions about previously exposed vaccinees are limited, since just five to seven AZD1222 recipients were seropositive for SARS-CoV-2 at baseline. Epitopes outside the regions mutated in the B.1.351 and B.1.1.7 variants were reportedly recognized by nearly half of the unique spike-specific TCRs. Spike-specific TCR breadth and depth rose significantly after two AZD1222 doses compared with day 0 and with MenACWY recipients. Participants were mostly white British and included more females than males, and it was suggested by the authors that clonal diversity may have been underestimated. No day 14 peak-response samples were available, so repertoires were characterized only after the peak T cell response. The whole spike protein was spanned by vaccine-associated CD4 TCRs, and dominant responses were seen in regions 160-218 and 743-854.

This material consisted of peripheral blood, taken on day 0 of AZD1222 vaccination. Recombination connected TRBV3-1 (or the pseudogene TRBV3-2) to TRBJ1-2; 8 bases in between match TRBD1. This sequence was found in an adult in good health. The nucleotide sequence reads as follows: TGTGCCAGCAGCCAATCAGGACAGGGTGGTGGCTACACCTTC. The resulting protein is CASSQSGQGGGYTF.